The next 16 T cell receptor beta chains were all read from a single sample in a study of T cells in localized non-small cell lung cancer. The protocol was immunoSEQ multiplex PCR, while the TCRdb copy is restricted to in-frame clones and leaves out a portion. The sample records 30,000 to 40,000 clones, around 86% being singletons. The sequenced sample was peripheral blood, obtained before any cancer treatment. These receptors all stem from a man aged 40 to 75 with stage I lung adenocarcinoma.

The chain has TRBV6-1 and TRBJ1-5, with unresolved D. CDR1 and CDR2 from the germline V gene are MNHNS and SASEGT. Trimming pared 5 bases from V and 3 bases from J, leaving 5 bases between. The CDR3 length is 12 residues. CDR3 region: CASSKDNQPQHF. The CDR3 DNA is TGTGCCAGCAGTAAGGACAATCAGCCCCAGCATTTT.

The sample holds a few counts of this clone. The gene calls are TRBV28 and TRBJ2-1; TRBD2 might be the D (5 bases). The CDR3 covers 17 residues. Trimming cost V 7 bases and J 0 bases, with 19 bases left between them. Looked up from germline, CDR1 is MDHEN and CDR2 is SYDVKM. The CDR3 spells CASTSAGVPSSYNEQFF. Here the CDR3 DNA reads TGTGCCAGCACCTCCGCCGGGGTTCCCTCCTCCTACAATGAGCAGTTCTTC.

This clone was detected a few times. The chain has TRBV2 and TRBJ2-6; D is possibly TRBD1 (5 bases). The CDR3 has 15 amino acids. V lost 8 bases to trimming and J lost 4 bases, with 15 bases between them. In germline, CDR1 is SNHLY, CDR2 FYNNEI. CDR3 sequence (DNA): TGTGCCAGCCGCCTTGGGGCTGCAGGGGCCAACGTCCTGACTTTC. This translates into CASRLGAAGANVLTF.

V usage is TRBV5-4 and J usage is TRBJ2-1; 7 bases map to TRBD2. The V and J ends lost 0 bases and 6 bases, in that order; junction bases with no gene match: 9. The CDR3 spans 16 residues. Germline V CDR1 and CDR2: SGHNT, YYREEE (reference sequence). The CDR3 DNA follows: TGTGCCAGCAGCTTGGCATGGACTAGGGAGAGCAATGAGCAGTTCTTC. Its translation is CASSLAWTRESNEQFF.

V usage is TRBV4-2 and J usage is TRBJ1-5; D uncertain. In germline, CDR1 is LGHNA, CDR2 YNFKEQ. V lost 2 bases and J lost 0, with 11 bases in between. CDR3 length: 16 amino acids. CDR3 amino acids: CASSQSRLNSNQPQHF. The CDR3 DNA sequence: TGTGCCAGCAGCCAATCGAGGCTCAATAGCAATCAGCCCCAGCATTTT.

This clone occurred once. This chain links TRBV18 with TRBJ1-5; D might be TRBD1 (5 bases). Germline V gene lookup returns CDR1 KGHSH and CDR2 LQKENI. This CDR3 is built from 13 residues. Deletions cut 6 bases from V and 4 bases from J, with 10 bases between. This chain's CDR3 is CASSGTLNQPQHF. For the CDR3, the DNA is TGTGCCAGCTCTGGGACGCTAAATCAGCCCCAGCATTTT.

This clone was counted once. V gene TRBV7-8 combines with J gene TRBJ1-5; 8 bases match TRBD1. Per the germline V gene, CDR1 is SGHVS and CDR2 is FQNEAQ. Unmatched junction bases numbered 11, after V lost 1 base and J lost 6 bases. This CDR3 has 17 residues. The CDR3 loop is CASSLVTGASNGQPQHF. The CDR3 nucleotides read TGTGCCAGCAGCTTAGTGACAGGGGCTTCGAATGGTCAGCCCCAGCATTTT. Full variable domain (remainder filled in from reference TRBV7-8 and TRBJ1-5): GAGVSQSPRYKVAKRGQDVALRCDPISGHVSLFWYQQALGQGPEFLTYFQNEAQLDKSGLPSDRFFAERPEGSVSTLKIQRTQQEDSAVYLCASSLVTGASNGQPQHFGDGTRLSIL.

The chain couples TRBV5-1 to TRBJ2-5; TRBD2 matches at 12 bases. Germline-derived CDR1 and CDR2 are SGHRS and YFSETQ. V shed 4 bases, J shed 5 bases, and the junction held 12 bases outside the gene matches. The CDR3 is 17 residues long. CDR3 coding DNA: TGCGCCAGCAGCCCCTCCCGACCTAGCGGGAGGGCCGAGACCCAGTACTTC. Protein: CASSPSRPSGRAETQYF. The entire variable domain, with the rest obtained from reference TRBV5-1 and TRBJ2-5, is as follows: KAGVTQTPRYLIKTRGQQVTLSCSPISGHRSVSWYQQTPGQGLQFLFEYFSETQRNKGNFPGRFSGRQFSNSRSEMNVSTLELGDSALYLCASSPSRPSGRAETQYFGPGTRLLVL.

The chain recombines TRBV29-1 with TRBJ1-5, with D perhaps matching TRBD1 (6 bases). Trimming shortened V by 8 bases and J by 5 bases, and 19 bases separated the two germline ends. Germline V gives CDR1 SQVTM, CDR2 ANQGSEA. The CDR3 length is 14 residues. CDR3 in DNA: TGCAGCTTTGCACAGGGCGATCTGGATCAGCCCCAGCATTTT. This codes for CSFAQGDLDQPQHF. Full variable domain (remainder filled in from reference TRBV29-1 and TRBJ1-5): SAVISQKPSRDICQRGTSLTIQCQVDSQVTMMFWYRQQPGQSLTLIATANQGSEATYESGFVIDKFPISRPNLTFSTLTVSNMSPEDSSIYLCSFAQGDLDQPQHFGDGTRLSIL.

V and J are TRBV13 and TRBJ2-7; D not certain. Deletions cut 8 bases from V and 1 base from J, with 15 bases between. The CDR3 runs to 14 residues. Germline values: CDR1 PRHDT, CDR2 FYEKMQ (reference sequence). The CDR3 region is CASSKPGGSYEQYF. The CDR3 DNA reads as TGTGCCAGCTCCAAGCCCGGTGGTTCCTACGAGCAGTACTTC.

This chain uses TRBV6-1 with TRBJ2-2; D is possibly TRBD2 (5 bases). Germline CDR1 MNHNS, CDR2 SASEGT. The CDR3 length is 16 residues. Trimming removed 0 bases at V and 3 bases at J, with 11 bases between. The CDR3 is CASSEAGVWDTGELFF. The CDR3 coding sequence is TGTGCCAGCAGTGAAGCCGGGGTGTGGGACACCGGGGAGCTGTTTTTT.

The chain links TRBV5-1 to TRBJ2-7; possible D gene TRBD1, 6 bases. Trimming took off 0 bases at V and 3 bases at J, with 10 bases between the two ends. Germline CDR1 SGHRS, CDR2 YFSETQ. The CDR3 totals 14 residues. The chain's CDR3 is CASSLGQEIYEQYF. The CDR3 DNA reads TGCGCCAGCAGCTTGGGACAGGAGATCTACGAGCAGTACTTC.

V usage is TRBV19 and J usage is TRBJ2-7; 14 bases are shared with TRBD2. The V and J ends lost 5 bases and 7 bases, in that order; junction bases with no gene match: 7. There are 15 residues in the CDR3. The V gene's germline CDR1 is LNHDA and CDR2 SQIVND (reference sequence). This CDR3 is CASSPRTSGRMEQYF. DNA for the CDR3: TGTGCCAGTAGTCCCCGGACTAGCGGGAGGATGGAGCAGTACTTC.

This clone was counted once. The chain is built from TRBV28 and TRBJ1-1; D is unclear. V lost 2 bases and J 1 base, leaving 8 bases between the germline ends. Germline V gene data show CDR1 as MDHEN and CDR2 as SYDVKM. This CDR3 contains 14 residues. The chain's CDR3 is CASSLVRTNTEAFF. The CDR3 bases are TGTGCCAGCAGTTTAGTCAGGACGAACACTGAAGCTTTCTTT.

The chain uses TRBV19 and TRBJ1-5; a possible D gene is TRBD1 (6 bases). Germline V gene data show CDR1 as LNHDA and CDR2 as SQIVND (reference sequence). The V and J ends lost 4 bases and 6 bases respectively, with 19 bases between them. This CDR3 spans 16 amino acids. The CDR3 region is CASSTQQGEAVQPQHF. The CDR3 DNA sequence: TGTGCCAGTAGTACTCAACAGGGTGAAGCCGTTCAGCCCCAGCATTTT.

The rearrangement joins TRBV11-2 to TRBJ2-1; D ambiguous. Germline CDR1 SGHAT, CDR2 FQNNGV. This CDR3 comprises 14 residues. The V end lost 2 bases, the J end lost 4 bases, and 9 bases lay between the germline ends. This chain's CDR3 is CASSLTAVYNEQFF. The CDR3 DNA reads TGTGCCAGCAGCTTAACAGCAGTATACAATGAGCAGTTCTTC.